This TCR beta chain was sequenced for a study of shared clonotypes between healthy human individuals. Broader study findings: Relative to their counterparts shared across all four donors, non-shared clonotypes exhibited diminished generation probabilities. Owing to a small donor count, the genetic and exposure-history diversity represented was limited. The study sampled only blood, and tissue repertoires likely differ.

This clone was counted ten times or more. Its matching antigen is unknown. This CDR3 comprises 15 residues. Germline assignment: CDR1 SGHVS and CDR2 FQNEAQ. V was trimmed by 5 bases and J by 6 bases, leaving 17 bases between them. For sorted subsets, about 0.2 ug DNA per replicate equaled approximately 32,000 T cell genomes. The method was immunoSEQ multiplex PCR; TCRdb's version includes in-frame clones alone and lacks a portion of them. Among about 690,000 clones listed, less than 95% were seen once. The receptor was derived from a man younger than 35 in good health. Some clones in this sample may be carry-over from other donors' samples. The sample was memory CD8+ T cells from PBMCs. Subset indicated: CD45RO+ cells pooled with CCR7-negative TemRA cells. This chain connects TRBV7-8 to TRBJ1-5, with D possibly being TRBD1 (6 bases). CDR3 residues: CASSPLRGEGQPQHF. The CDR3 DNA reads as TGTGCCAGCAGCCCCCTGAGGGGGGAGGGTCAGCCCCAGCATTTT.